These T cell receptor beta chains were read from a single sample in a study of T cells in Graves' hyperthyroidism and ophthalmopathy. One entry per CDR3 protein, called by TCRdb with MiXCR from the multiplex PCR reads. The repertoire holds about 380,000 distinct CDR3 sequences, with roughly 15% as singletons. Source material: blood. These receptors were collected from a woman aged 30 to 39 with Graves' ophthalmopathy. The CDR3 runs from the conserved cysteine through the conserved F or W. The D gene is left open where the match is weak. Only some rows state a clone size, as once, few, many or a class for expanded clones.

V,J,D,size,DNA,CDR3
TRBV9,TRBJ1-1,.,few,TGTGCCAGCAGCGTATTGACTTTAAATGGTGAAGCTTTCTTT,CASSVLTLNGEAFF
TRBV6-5,TRBJ1-6,TRBD1,many,TGTGCCAGCAGGAGACAGGGGTTTGTTTATTCACCCCTCCACTTT,CASRRQGFVYSPLHF
TRBV4-1,TRBJ2-7,.,.,TGCGCCAGCAGACCCCGGGACACCGACTACGAGCCGTACTTC,CASRPRDTDYEPYF
TRBV11-2,TRBJ1-4,.,many,TGTGCCAGCAGCTTGGGCAGGGCCACAACTAATGAAAAACTGTTTTTT,CASSLGRATTNEKLFF
TRBV9,TRBJ2-3,TRBD1,many,TGTGCCAGCAGCCATCGTGGACAGGGGGCAGGAAGGACAGATACGCAGTATTTT,CASSHRGQGAGRTDTQYF
TRBV11-2,TRBJ1-3,.,.,TGTGCCAGCAGCCGACGGAACTCTGGAAACACCATATATTTT,CASSRRNSGNTIYF
TRBV7-8,TRBJ2-7,TRBD2,once,TGTGCCAGCAGCTTGGGGGGGGACCCCCGCTACGAGCAGTACTTC,CASSLGGDPRYEQYF
TRBV19,TRBJ1-6,TRBD1,.,TGTGCCAGTAGTATCTCAGGGGGCGGTAATTCACCCCTCCACTTT,CASSISGGGNSPLHF
TRBV29-1,TRBJ2-7,.,many,TGCAGCGTTGAGGAGACCGCGTCGGACGAGCAGTACTTC,CSVEETASDEQYF
TRBV15,TRBJ2-3,.,many,TGTGCCACCAGCAGAGATCTGTTACGGGGGGCATCAGATACGCAGTATTTT,CATSRDLLRGASDTQYF
TRBV5-1,TRBJ2-6,TRBD1,many,TGCGCCAGCAGCTTGTTTCGTGGGACAGCGACCTCTGGGGCCAACGTCCTGACTTTC,CASSLFRGTATSGANVLTF
TRBV6-1,TRBJ2-7,TRBD2,many,TGTGCCAGCAGTGAACTAGCGGGGGGGTTCTACGAGCAGTACTTC,CASSELAGGFYEQYF
TRBV7-2,TRBJ1-1,.,many,TGTGCCAGCAGCCCATTTTTTGGGTTAAAATGGGAAGCTTTCTTT,CASSPFFGLKWEAFF
TRBV18,TRBJ2-3,TRBD2,many,TGTGCCAGCTCACCACGGGCCGGGGGGGCCAACACAGATACGCAGTATTTT,CASSPRAGGANTDTQYF
TRBV11-3,TRBJ2-5,.,few,TGTGCCAGCAGCTTAAATCCCGGGTACCAAGAGACCCAGTACTTC,CASSLNPGYQETQYF
TRBV15,TRBJ2-7,TRBD1,.,TGTGCCACCAGCAACCCGGGACAGGGATGGGACTACGAGCAGTACTTC,CATSNPGQGWDYEQYF
TRBV9,TRBJ2-2,TRBD1,.,TGTGCCAGCAGCGGACCGGGACAGGGGTACACCGGGGAGCTGTTTTTT,CASSGPGQGYTGELFF
TRBV28,TRBJ2-2,TRBD1,few,TGTGCCAGCAGTCTCCCGGGACAGGGGGCTTTGGGCACCGGGGAGCTGTTTTTT,CASSLPGQGALGTGELFF
TRBV12-3/TRBV12-4,TRBJ2-1,TRBD2,many,TGTGCCAGCAGTTTTCCGGCGGGGGGGGTGGATGAGCAGTTCTTC,CASSFPAGGVDEQFF
TRBV28,TRBJ1-4,.,many,TGTGCCAGCCTTCCCGGGACCACGAATGAAAAACTGTTTTTT,CASLPGTTNEKLFF
TRBV7-8,TRBJ2-2,TRBD2,many,TGTGCCAGCAGCTTAGTGTCGAGCGGGGGGGCCGCCACCGGGGAGCTGTTTTTT,CASSLVSSGGAATGELFF
TRBV20-1,TRBJ1-1,.,many,TGCAGTGCTAGTTCGGGGGGCTGGATTGAAGCTTTCTTT,CSASSGGWIEAFF
TRBV6-1,TRBJ1-6,.,many,TGTGCCGGCGGCGCCCCCACGGGGGGGATTTCACCCCTCCACTTT,CAGGAPTGGISPLHF
TRBV5-1,TRBJ2-5,.,.,TGCGCCAGCAGCTTGGCTGGGGCCCCAAGGGAGTACTTC,CASSLAGAPREYF
TRBV2,TRBJ2-1,.,many,TGTGCCAGCAGTGGGGGGGATGAGCAGTTCTTC,CASSGGDEQFF
TRBV10-2,TRBJ2-3,.,.,TGCGCCAGCAGGGTGGACGGGGATACGCAGTATTTT,CASRVDGDTQYF
TRBV6-1,TRBJ1-1,.,many,TGTGCCACGAAAGTGTGGGGGCCCAGCCAAGCTTTCTTT,CATKVWGPSQAFF
TRBV29-1,TRBJ1-6,.,many,TGCAGCGTTGGGGTGGAAAATAATTCACCCCTCCACTTT,CSVGVENNSPLHF
TRBV28,TRBJ1-6,.,many,TGTGCCAGCAGTCTTCTGACACAGGCCCTCGCTAATTCACCCCTCCACTTT,CASSLLTQALANSPLHF
TRBV7-6,TRBJ1-1,TRBD1,many,TGTGCCAGCAGCTTAAGTCAGACAGGGAGCACTGAAGCTTTCTTT,CASSLSQTGSTEAFF
TRBV28,TRBJ1-1,.,.,TGTGCCAGCAGAGTAGTAACAGGGCCAACCGGAGACACTGAAGCTTTCTTT,CASRVVTGPTGDTEAFF
TRBV4-1,TRBJ1-3,.,.,TGCGCCAGCAGCCAAGTCGGGTTTTCTGGAAACACCATATATTTT,CASSQVGFSGNTIYF
TRBV20-1,TRBJ2-1,.,many,TGCAGTGCTAGAGTCTCCGGCGATGAGCAGTTCTTC,CSARVSGDEQFF
TRBV5-6,TRBJ1-1,.,many,TGTGCCAGCAGCTTGATTGAGTCTCGGAACACTGAAGCTTTCTTT,CASSLIESRNTEAFF
TRBV12-3/TRBV12-4,TRBJ2-5,.,.,TGTGCCAGCAGTCTAACGGACAGTCATGGGGAGACCCAGTACTTC,CASSLTDSHGETQYF
TRBV4-1,TRBJ2-3,TRBD1,few,TGCGCCAGCAGCAATCGGGACAGGGGCCCCCTTGACACAGATACGCAGTATTTT,CASSNRDRGPLDTDTQYF
TRBV6-1,TRBJ2-1,TRBD2,many,TGTGCCAGCAGTGCGGGACTAGCGGGGACCAATGAGCAGTTCTTC,CASSAGLAGTNEQFF
TRBV29-1,TRBJ2-5,.,many,TGCAGCGGATCCCAGGGTTTTGGGGCATTGGAGACCCAGTACTTC,CSGSQGFGALETQYF
TRBV15,TRBJ1-5,.,.,TGTGCCACCAGCAGGTTAGTTAATCAGCCCCAGCATTTT,CATSRLVNQPQHF
TRBV5-1,TRBJ1-1,.,many,TGCGCCAGCAGCGGGGCGGGCAGGGGTGGAAACACTGAAGCTTTCTTT,CASSGAGRGGNTEAFF
TRBV12-3/TRBV12-4,TRBJ1-2,TRBD1,many,TGTGCCAGCAGTCCATGGACAGGGTCGGTCGATGGCTACACCTTC,CASSPWTGSVDGYTF
TRBV18,TRBJ1-1,.,many,TGTGCCAGCTCAGACGTAGCACCGGGCACTGAAGCTTTCTTT,CASSDVAPGTEAFF
TRBV19,TRBJ1-5,.,.,TGTGCCAGTAGTTCAGGACAAGATAGCGATCAGCCCCAGCATTTT,CASSSGQDSDQPQHF
TRBV7-9,TRBJ2-1,.,few,TGTGCCAGCAGCTTACGGGGGCATGAGCAGTTCTTC,CASSLRGHEQFF
TRBV30,TRBJ2-5,.,many,TGTGCCTGGAGGCCCGACGGGCCTCTTGAGGGGACCCAGTACTTC,CAWRPDGPLEGTQYF
TRBV7-9,TRBJ2-3,.,many,TGTGCCAGCAGCTCCCCCAGTGAGCCCCCTCTGAGCACAGATACGCAGTATTTT,CASSSPSEPPLSTDTQYF
TRBV19,TRBJ2-7,TRBD1,few,TGTGCCAGTCGGACAGGGGTGTACGAGCAGTACTTC,CASRTGVYEQYF
TRBV5-1,TRBJ1-1,TRBD1,few,TGCGCCAGCAGCTCTGGACAGGTGGTGGGTACTGAAGCTTTCTTT,CASSSGQVVGTEAFF
TRBV7-8,TRBJ1-2,.,many,TGTGCCAGCAGCCTCATCAGGGTTCTGGCTTGGGATGGCTACACCTTC,CASSLIRVLAWDGYTF
TRBV10-1,TRBJ2-2,.,many,TGCGCCAGCAGTGTAACAGGGTCGGGCACCGGGGAGCTGTTTTTT,CASSVTGSGTGELFF
TRBV27,TRBJ2-7,.,many,TGTGCCCTCAGCCCGTCCCCAGGGGCAGGGGATTCCTACGAGCAGTACTTC,CALSPSPGAGDSYEQYF
TRBV20-1,TRBJ2-2,TRBD2,.,TGCAGTGCTCGCTCTGGGACTAGCGGGGAGGCCGGGGAGCTGTTTTTT,CSARSGTSGEAGELFF
TRBV6-5,TRBJ2-2,TRBD1,many,TGTGCCAGCAGTTACTACTACGGACAGGCCGACACCGGGGAGCTGTTTTTT,CASSYYYGQADTGELFF